The 27 T cell receptor beta chains given below trace back to one sample, sequenced in a study of OX40 agonist ivuxolimab in advanced cancers. Sequencing used immunoSEQ multiplex PCR; TCRdb keeps in-frame clones, though not all of them. The sample has about 89,000 clones, roughly 90% seen once; the top ten hold 0.25% to 0.3%. Here the sequenced sample was CD4+ or CD8+ T cells sorted from blood, taken in a trial of the OX40 agonist ivuxolimab. The receptors were sampled from an adult with an advanced solid tumor such as melanoma, head and neck, liver or kidney cancer.

The chain employs TRBV5-4 and TRBJ2-1, with 10 bases fitting TRBD2. CDR3 length equals 14 residues. V dropped 4 bases and J dropped 7; count of bases not matched to a gene: 5. Germline V CDR1 and CDR2: SGHNT, YYREEE (reference sequence). CDR3 residues: CASSHSGGGNEQFF. CDR3 DNA: TGTGCCAGCAGCCACAGCGGGGGGGGGAATGAGCAGTTCTTC.

The chain combines TRBV5-6 with TRBJ1-1; 7 nucleotides match TRBD1. V lost 3 bases and J lost 0; bases outside the gene matches: 8. Germline V lookup: CDR1 SGHDT, CDR2 YYEEEE. The CDR3 has 16 amino acids. The CDR3 DNA sequence: TGTGCCAGCAGCTGGAAACCGGGACAGATGAACACTGAAGCTTTCTTT. Protein sequence: CASSWKPGQMNTEAFF.

The chain uses TRBV5-1 and TRBJ1-1; the D gene is possibly TRBD1 (5 bases). This CDR3 is built from 13 residues. Germline V lookup: CDR1 SGHRS, CDR2 YFSETQ. Trimming pared 7 bases from V and 1 base from J, leaving 11 bases between. CDR3 nucleotides: TGCGCCAGCGCACAACAGGAGAACACTGAAGCTTTCTTT. Residues: CASAQQENTEAFF.

This clone was counted a few times. V gene TRBV6-1 combines with J gene TRBJ1-5; D possibly corresponds to TRBD1 (5 bases). The CDR3 has 14 amino acids. Germline V gives CDR1 MNHNS, CDR2 SASEGT. Deletions cut 4 bases from V and 7 bases from J, with 14 bases between. The CDR3 bases are TGTGCCAGCAGTGTATCTGCAGGGAGGCAGCCCCAGCATTTT. Its translation is CASSVSAGRQPQHF.

This clone came up once. The chain combines TRBV19 with TRBJ1-2, with D possibly being TRBD1 (5 bases). CDR1 is LNHDA and CDR2 is SQIVND in the germline V gene (reference sequence). This CDR3 spans 14 amino acids. V shed 5 bases and J shed 2 bases, with 12 bases lying between them. The CDR3 reads CASSGGPGNYGYTF. The CDR3 DNA reads as TGTGCCAGTAGTGGCGGGCCAGGGAACTATGGCTACACCTTC.

The V call is TRBV11-3, the J call TRBJ2-2; perhaps TRBD2 as D (6 bases). CDR1 is SGHNT and CDR2 is YENEEA in the germline V gene. Trimming left V 1 base short and J 4 bases short, with 13 bases between. The CDR3 extends over 16 amino acids. The CDR3 nucleotides are TGTGCCAGCAGCTTAGTAACCGGGGGAGGCACCGGGGAGCTGTTTTTT. It specifies CASSLVTGGGTGELFF.

This rearrangement joins TRBV27 to TRBJ1-5; D is possibly TRBD1 (5 bases). The CDR3 consists of 14 residues. Germline CDR1 reads MNHEY; CDR2 reads SMNVEV (reference sequence). V was shortened by 4 bases and J by 3 bases, with 10 bases between the two germline ends. The CDR3 DNA reads as TGTGCCAGCAGTTCGGCAGGGTCCAATCAGCCCCAGCATTTT. It yields the protein CASSSAGSNQPQHF.

V usage is TRBV19 and J usage is TRBJ2-7; perhaps TRBD1 as D (5 bases). V was trimmed by 3 bases and J by 3 bases, leaving 9 bases between them. CDR3 size: 13 residues. CDR1 is LNHDA, CDR2 SQIVND, per germline (reference sequence). CDR3 nucleotide sequence: TGTGCCAGTAGTATGGGGCAGATCTACGAGCAGTACTTC. Its translation is CASSMGQIYEQYF.

The CDR3, as DNA: TGCGCCAGCAGCCAAGTTAGCGGGGGGCTTTCTGGGGCCAACGTCCTGACTTTC. Amino acids: CASSQVSGGLSGANVLTF. V is TRBV4-3 and J is TRBJ2-6; 10 bases line up with TRBD2. The germline V gene encodes CDR1 LGHNA and CDR2 YSLEER. This CDR3 has 18 amino acids. With V trimmed by 1 base and J by 1 base, 4 bases remained unmatched.

The chain is built from TRBV19 and TRBJ2-1; 15 nucleotides agree with TRBD2. The germline gives CDR1 LNHDA, CDR2 SQIVND (reference sequence). This CDR3 is built from 19 residues. The trim removed 6 bases at V and 9 bases at J, leaving 18 bases unmatched. CDR3 nucleotide sequence: TGTGCCAGTAGGATTCATCCGGGACTAGCGGGGGGCCCAGTGGCTGAGCAGTTCTTC. This codes for CASRIHPGLAGGPVAEQFF.

This chain links TRBV20-1 with TRBJ2-2; possibly TRBD1 or TRBD2 for D (5 bases each). Per germline, CDR1 DFQATT and CDR2 SNEGSKA (reference sequence). The CDR3 totals 11 residues. Deletions cut 6 bases from V and 8 bases from J, with 10 bases between. CDR3 protein: CSAGTAGELFF. CDR3 sequence (DNA): TGCAGTGCGGGGACCGCAGGGGAGCTGTTTTTT.

This clone was found once. This chain links TRBV11-2 with TRBJ2-1; D may match TRBD1 or TRBD2 (5 bases each). Germline CDR1 and CDR2: SGHAT and FQNNGV. This CDR3 region has 16 residues. The V end was cut by 0 bases, the J end by 7 bases, with 16 bases between. In DNA form, the CDR3 reads TGTGCCAGCAGCTTAGATAGTCAGGGAGTGCGGAATGAGCAGTTCTTC. Translating it yields CASSLDSQGVRNEQFF.

This chain links TRBV9 with TRBJ1-1; D unclear. CDR3 length: 14 amino acids. CDR1 and CDR2 (germline): SGDLS, YYNGEE. With 2 bases removed from V and 0 bases from J, the gap between germline ends came to 8 bases. CDR3 protein: CASSVAAMNTEAFF. CDR3 DNA sequence: TGTGCCAGCAGCGTCGCAGCGATGAACACTGAAGCTTTCTTT.

This sequence joins TRBV19 and TRBJ2-5; D is perhaps TRBD1 (5 bases). The J call is in doubt because the DNA end fits TRBJ2-7 better. The CDR3 is made up of 13 amino acids. In germline, CDR1 is LNHDA, CDR2 SQIVND (reference sequence). The CDR3 is CASSMGRSYEQYF. In nucleotides, the CDR3 is TGTGCCAGTAGTATGGGGCGATCCTACGAGCAGTACTTC.

This sequence joins TRBV19 and TRBJ2-7; 11 bases are a match to TRBD1. The CDR3 contains 14 residues. Germline V gives CDR1 LNHDA, CDR2 SQIVND (reference sequence). V shed 4 bases and J 5 bases; nucleotides not matched to a gene: 4. The CDR3 spells CASSKDRGLHEQYF. CDR3 DNA sequence: TGTGCCAGTAGTAAGGACAGGGGGCTACACGAGCAGTACTTC.

A single count supports this clone. The chain has TRBV6-5 and TRBJ1-2; D is ambiguous. V lost 6 bases, J lost 0 bases, and 14 bases lay in between. CDR1 and CDR2 from the germline V gene are MNHEY and SVGAGI. CDR3 length equals 15 residues. The CDR3 reads CASSGRAATNYGYTF. The CDR3 DNA follows: TGTGCCAGCAGCGGTAGAGCAGCTACTAACTATGGCTACACCTTC.

The chain has TRBV7-2 and TRBJ2-7; no firm D call. Trimming took off 0 bases at V and 4 bases at J, with 16 bases between the two ends. Germline CDR1 and CDR2: SGHTA and FQGNSA. This CDR3 comprises 16 residues. The CDR3 DNA is TGTGCCAGCAGCTTAGCAGCACATCAGATCCGATACGAGCAGTACTTC. Its translation is CASSLAAHQIRYEQYF.

The sample holds one count of this clone. The chain employs TRBV5-1 and TRBJ1-2; 7 nucleotides match TRBD1. Germline CDR1 SGHRS, CDR2 YFSETQ. The CDR3 loop spans 17 amino acids. Germline trimming cut 5 bases from V and 0 bases from J; bases unmatched to any gene: 13. Written as DNA, the CDR3 is TGCGCCAGCAGTTTACCGGGACAGATTTCGGCTAACTATGGCTACACCTTC. As protein: CASSLPGQISANYGYTF.

This chain joins TRBV11-1 and TRBJ1-5; no firm D call. The V end lost 1 base, the J end lost 9 bases, and 7 bases lay between the germline ends. The CDR3 has 12 amino acids. CDR1 SGHAT and CDR2 FQDESV come from the germline V gene (reference sequence). The CDR3 loop is CASSLESPPQHF. CDR3 DNA: TGTGCCAGCAGCTTAGAATCCCCGCCCCAGCATTTT.

The chain carries TRBV27 and TRBJ1-2; 10 nucleotides match TRBD1. The length of the CDR3 is 16 residues. Unmatched junction bases numbered 7, after V lost 0 bases and J lost 6 bases. Germline values: CDR1 MNHEY, CDR2 SMNVEV (reference sequence). The CDR3 coding sequence is TGTGCCAGCAGTTTATCGAGTCAAGGGACAGGGGATGGCTACACCTTC. This gives the protein CASSLSSQGTGDGYTF.

The chain employs TRBV30 and TRBJ1-4; tentative D call: TRBD1 (6 bases). In germline, CDR1 is GTSNPN, CDR2 SVGIG (reference sequence). The CDR3 runs to 14 residues. The V end lost 2 bases, the J end lost 7 bases, and 14 bases lay between the germline ends. In nucleotides, the CDR3 is TGTGCCTGGAGTAAGGGGGGGGCGGCTGAAAAACTGTTTTTT. Protein product: CAWSKGGAAEKLFF.

The chain combines TRBV28 with TRBJ1-5; D unresolved. V gave up 6 bases and J gave up 3 bases, with 12 bases separating them. CDR1 and CDR2 (germline): MDHEN, SYDVKM. The CDR3 length is 14 residues. The CDR3 sequence: CASRSPEINQPQHF. The CDR3 region has the DNA TGTGCCAGCAGGTCCCCGGAAATCAATCAGCCCCAGCATTTT.

In this sample, this clone turned up a few times. The V call is TRBV5-4, the J call TRBJ1-6; D is unclear. This CDR3 is 16 amino acids long. Deletions cut 3 bases from V and 5 bases from J, with 15 bases between. Looked up from germline, CDR1 is SGHNT and CDR2 is YYREEE (reference sequence). CDR3 in DNA: TGTGCCAGCAGCTCCTCATTTCCACGGGATAATTCACCCCTCCACTTT. Translating gives CASSSSFPRDNSPLHF.

This clone was counted only a few times. V gene TRBV6-1 combines with J gene TRBJ2-1; D may be TRBD2 (7 bases). The V gene's germline CDR1 is MNHNS and CDR2 SASEGT. CDR3 size: 14 residues. Trimming shortened V by 7 bases and J by 0 bases, and 10 bases separated the two germline ends. CDR3 amino acids: CASKGGASYNEQFF. CDR3 DNA sequence: TGTGCCAGCAAAGGGGGGGCCTCCTACAATGAGCAGTTCTTC.

The chain couples TRBV5-8 to TRBJ1-2; TRBD1 might be the D (5 bases). The CDR3 contains 13 residues. Looked up from germline, CDR1 is SGHTS and CDR2 is YDEGEE. Trimming pared 1 base from V and 5 bases from J, leaving 9 bases between. The CDR3: CASSLSGLYGYTF. The CDR3 nucleotides are TGTGCCAGCAGCTTGTCAGGGCTATATGGCTACACCTTC. The full variable domain, completed using reference TRBV5-8 and TRBJ1-2, is EAGVTQSPTHLIKTRGQQATLRCSPISGHTSVYWYQQALGLGLQFLLWYDEGEERNRGNFPPRFSGRQFPNYSSELNVNALELEDSALYLCASSLSGLYGYTFGSGTRLTVV.

This chain uses TRBV9 with TRBJ2-6; 7 bases are a match to TRBD1. Germline values: CDR1 SGDLS, CDR2 YYNGEE. The junction had 14 bases not matched to a gene; V was cut back by 4 bases and J by 4 bases. This CDR3 is 18 amino acids long. In nucleotides, the CDR3 is TGTGCCAGCAGCCAAGACGACAGGGCACAAAGAGGGGCCAACGTCCTGACTTTC. Translated: CASSQDDRAQRGANVLTF.

The chain has TRBV18 and TRBJ1-5, with TRBD1 matching 7 bases. The length of the CDR3 is 16 residues. J gave up 3 bases and V 3 bases, and 8 bases lay outside the gene matches. Germline V CDR1 and CDR2: KGHSH, LQKENI. The CDR3 DNA is TGTGCCAGCTCACCGGGGCAACAGGGGCTCAATCAGCCCCAGCATTTT. Residues: CASSPGQQGLNQPQHF.